Each of the 30 T cell receptor beta chains below was sequenced from the same sample in a study of cytomegalovirus exposure and HLA in healthy donors. The PCR ran on 60 Vbeta and 13 Jbeta primers. Some clones are missing from TCRdb's copy, which holds only in-frame ones; the method was immunoSEQ multiplex PCR. The sample records around 170,000 clones, over 80% being singletons. Sample: PBMCs. These receptors were obtained from a girl aged 5 to 17 in good health and CMV-seropositive.

The V gene is TRBV27, the J gene TRBJ2-7; 7 nucleotides align to TRBD2. Losses at the gene ends were 6 bases for V and 0 bases for J; bases not matched to a gene: 8. The CDR3 loop spans 15 amino acids. Germline V CDR1 and CDR2: MNHEY, SMNVEV (reference sequence). The CDR3 nucleotides read TGTGCCAGCAGCAAAACGGGGGGATCCTCCTACGAGCAGTACTTC. Amino acids: CASSKTGGSSYEQYF.

In its sample, this clone was seen a few times. The J gene is TRBJ2-3, the V gene TRBV6-5, with a possible D match to TRBD2 (5 bases). This CDR3 has 13 amino acids. Trimming took off 6 bases at V and 3 bases at J, with 10 bases between the two ends. The germline CDR1 and CDR2 sequences are MNHEY and SVGAGI. As DNA, the CDR3 is TGTGCCAGCAGCCAGCGGTTAACAGATACGCAGTATTTT. Protein: CASSQRLTDTQYF.

The chain recombines TRBV5-1 with TRBJ2-4; TRBD2 matches 9 bases. The germline V gene encodes CDR1 SGHRS and CDR2 YFSETQ. The CDR3 has 16 amino acids. The trim removed 3 bases at V and 8 bases at J, leaving 12 bases unmatched. The CDR3 nucleotides read TGCGCCAGCAGCTACCCCCTAGCGGGACCGTCGGACATTCAGTACTTC. Translated, it gives CASSYPLAGPSDIQYF.

The genes are TRBV28 and TRBJ1-4, with 11 bases identical to TRBD1. The germline V gene encodes CDR1 MDHEN and CDR2 SYDVKM. The CDR3 contains 14 residues. The V segment lost 4 bases and the J segment 8 bases; nucleotides outside the gene matches: 3. The CDR3 DNA sequence: TGTGCCAGCAGTTCAGGGACAGGGGGAGAAAAACTGTTTTTT. Protein: CASSSGTGGEKLFF.

The chain has TRBV19 and TRBJ2-7; TRBD2 matches 9 bases. V dropped 1 base and J dropped 3; count of bases not matched to a gene: 7. The CDR3 runs to 16 residues. From germline, CDR1 is LNHDA and CDR2 SQIVND (reference sequence). The CDR3, as DNA: TGTGCCAGTAGTATAGCCGGTAGCGGGAGTATCTACGAGCAGTACTTC. It is translated as CASSIAGSGSIYEQYF.

The chain links TRBV7-9 to TRBJ2-7; 10 positions match TRBD2. The J call may be wrong; the DNA end is better matched by TRBJ2-1. Per the germline V gene, CDR1 is SEHNR and CDR2 is FQNEAQ (reference sequence). The CDR3 loop spans 15 amino acids. The CDR3 bases are TGTGCCAGCAGCTTAAGTACTAGCGGGATCAATGAGCAGTTCTTC. This codes for CASSLSTSGINEQFF.

This rearrangement joins TRBV11-3 to TRBJ2-2; D uncertain. Germline CDR1 is SGHNT and CDR2 is YENEEA. There are 14 residues in the CDR3. V was clipped by 4 bases and J by 3 bases, with 9 bases between them. CDR3 sequence reads: CASSYGADTGELFF. The CDR3 bases are TGTGCCAGCAGCTACGGAGCTGACACCGGGGAGCTGTTTTTT.

V usage is TRBV7-9 and J usage is TRBJ2-3; TRBD2 might be the D (6 bases). This CDR3 has 13 amino acids. CDR1 and CDR2 (germline): SEHNR, FQNEAQ (reference sequence). Deletions cut 5 bases from V and 3 bases from J, with 9 bases between. The CDR3 DNA reads TGTGCCAGCAGCAAGGGACTGACAGATACGCAGTATTTT. Translating it yields CASSKGLTDTQYF.

V and J are TRBV6-6 and TRBJ2-5, with no clear D. V gave up 6 bases and J gave up 5 bases, with 10 bases separating them. The CDR3 runs to 12 residues. Germline V lookup: CDR1 MNHNY, CDR2 SVGAGI (reference sequence). The CDR3 sequence: CASSLYWETQYF. The CDR3 DNA is TGTGCCAGCAGCCTCTATTGGGAGACCCAGTACTTC.

This chain connects TRBV6-5 to TRBJ2-7; D remains ambiguous. The germline CDR1 and CDR2 sequences are MNHEY and SVGAGI. With 4 bases removed from V and 1 base from J, the gap between germline ends came to 14 bases. The CDR3 is 15 residues long. The CDR3 DNA reads TGTGCCAGCAGTTGGAGTCCACGTTTTTCCTACGAGCAGTACTTC. It encodes CASSWSPRFSYEQYF.

Written as DNA, the CDR3 is TGTGCCAGCAGCTTAGTCGGGCTAGCGGCGCAGTTCTTC. As protein: CASSLVGLAAQFF. This chain uses TRBV7-8 with TRBJ2-1, with 7 bases identical to TRBD2. The germline V gene encodes CDR1 SGHVS and CDR2 FQNEAQ. Losses at the gene ends were 1 base for V and 12 bases for J; bases not matched to a gene: 6. This CDR3 spans 13 amino acids. Drawing the rest from reference TRBV7-8 and TRBJ2-1, the complete variable domain is GAGVSQSPRYKVAKRGQDVALRCDPISGHVSLFWYQQALGQGPEFLTYFQNEAQLDKSGLPSDRFFAERPEGSVSTLKIQRTQQEDSAVYLCASSLVGLAAQFFGPGTRLTVL.

The rearrangement links TRBV12-5 to TRBJ2-1, with 12 bases that match TRBD2. CDR1 is LGHNT, CDR2 FRNRAP, per germline. The V and J ends lost 2 bases and 13 bases, in that order; junction bases with no gene match: 6. There are 14 residues in the CDR3. The CDR3 nucleotides read TGTGCTAGTGGTTTGTCTACTAGCGGGAGGCCTCAGTTCTTC. Protein: CASGLSTSGRPQFF. The full variable domain, its missing parts supplied by reference TRBV12-5 and TRBJ2-1, is DARVTQTPRHKVTEMGQEVTMRCQPILGHNTVFWYRQTMMQGLELLAYFRNRAPLDDSGMPKDRFSAEMPDATLATLKIQPSEPRDSAVYFCASGLSTSGRPQFFGPGTRLTVL.

CDR3: CASSLGQGEGEQYF. For the CDR3, the DNA is TGCGCCAGCAGCCTCGGACAGGGTGAGGGCGAGCAGTACTTC. V is TRBV4-1 and J is TRBJ2-7; 8 bases are shared with TRBD1. The germline V gene has CDR1 MGHRA and CDR2 YSYEKL. There are 14 residues in the CDR3. The junction had 8 bases not matched to a gene; V was cut back by 4 bases and J by 6 bases.

The rearrangement links TRBV5-4 to TRBJ2-5, with TRBD2 matching 11 bases. J gave up 5 bases and V 0 bases, and 9 bases lay outside the gene matches. In germline, CDR1 is SGHNT, CDR2 YYREEE (reference sequence). The CDR3 loop spans 17 amino acids. The CDR3 loop is CASSLASSGRPKETQYF. Written as DNA, the CDR3 is TGTGCCAGCAGCTTGGCCTCTAGCGGGAGGCCGAAGGAGACCCAGTACTTC.

Turning to this clone: The sample carries other DNA sequences with the same CDR3. The chain couples TRBV18 to TRBJ2-7, with D maybe TRBD2 (5 bases). The germline CDR1 and CDR2 sequences are KGHSH and LQKENI. CDR3 size: 13 residues. V lost 3 bases and J 2 bases, leaving 8 bases between the germline ends. CDR3 in amino acids: CASSPPGTYEQYF. CDR3 coding DNA: TGTGCCAGCTCACCTCCCGGGACCTACGAGCAGTACTTC. Looking up the rest from reference TRBV18 and TRBJ2-7 gives the full variable domain: NAGVMQNPRHLVRRRGQEARLRCSPMKGHSHVYWYRQLPEEGLKFMVYLQKENIIDESGMPKERFSAEFPKEGPSILRIQQVVRGDSAAYFCASSPPGTYEQYFGPGTRLTVT.

The chain has TRBV6-6 and TRBJ2-1; 8 bases align to TRBD2. Germline lookup yields CDR1 MNHNY and CDR2 SVGAGI (reference sequence). The CDR3 totals 13 residues. V lost 6 bases, J lost 8 bases, and 6 bases stayed unmatched. This chain's CDR3 is CASRTSALDEQFF. The CDR3 region has the DNA TGTGCCAGCAGGACTAGCGCGTTGGATGAGCAGTTCTTC.

The CDR3 is CAISLAGGDTQYF. The CDR3 bases are TGTGCCATCAGTTTAGCGGGAGGGGATACGCAGTATTTT. The J gene is TRBJ2-3, the V gene TRBV10-3; 11 nucleotides agree with TRBD2. Germline V gene lookup returns CDR1 ENHRY and CDR2 SYGVKD. This CDR3 has 13 residues. V was pared by 5 bases and J by 6 bases, with 1 base of the junction left unmatched.

The V gene is TRBV5-4, the J gene TRBJ2-3, with D tentatively TRBD1 (6 bases). Trimming removed 4 bases from V and 5 bases from J, with 11 bases in between. CDR1 is SGHNT, CDR2 YYREEE, per germline (reference sequence). The CDR3 has 13 residues. The CDR3, as DNA: TGTGCCAGCAGCCTGGGGGCACAAGATACGCAGTATTTT. Its translation is CASSLGAQDTQYF.

This chain connects TRBV7-3 to TRBJ2-1; D possibly corresponds to TRBD1 (5 bases). The V gene lost 4 bases and the J gene lost 6 bases, with 13 bases spanning the gap. This CDR3 region has 14 residues. Germline loops: CDR1 SGHTA, CDR2 FQGTGA. The CDR3 region has the DNA TGTGCCAGCAGCTCAAATCCAGGGTCCAATGAGCAGTTCTTC. This gives the protein CASSSNPGSNEQFF.

The chain has TRBV19 and TRBJ1-5; D unclear. This CDR3 is built from 16 residues. From germline, CDR1 is LNHDA and CDR2 SQIVND (reference sequence). Deletions cut 2 bases from V and 0 bases from J, with 11 bases between. In DNA form, the CDR3 reads TGTGCCAGTAGTATATCGTCGGGTATTAGCAATCAGCCCCAGCATTTT. Protein product: CASSISSGISNQPQHF.

This sequence joins TRBV5-4 and TRBJ2-3; TRBD1 matches 9 bases. The V and J ends lost 4 bases and 0 bases, in that order; junction bases with no gene match: 9. The CDR3 is 17 amino acids. Germline V gene sequence: CDR1 SGHNT, CDR2 YYREEE (reference sequence). The CDR3 sequence: CASSRPGTGISTDTQYF. CDR3 nucleotides: TGTGCCAGCAGCCGTCCCGGGACAGGGATTAGCACAGATACGCAGTATTTT.

The chain has TRBV5-4 and TRBJ1-5; 11 positions agree with TRBD1. The length of the CDR3 is 15 residues. The ends lost 4 bases at V and 7 bases at J; junction bases unmatched: 7. CDR1 SGHNT and CDR2 YYREEE come from the germline V gene (reference sequence). CDR3: CASSNGQGANQPQHF. The CDR3 bases are TGTGCCAGCAGCAACGGACAGGGGGCTAACCAGCCCCAGCATTTT.

The chain is built from TRBV18 and TRBJ1-1; 10 bases agree with TRBD1. The germline V gene has CDR1 KGHSH and CDR2 LQKENI. The CDR3 extends over 16 amino acids. Trimming at V came to 3 bases and at J to 5 bases, leaving 9 bases not matched to a gene. The CDR3 spells CASSPVTGGAGTEAFF. The DNA of the CDR3 is TGTGCCAGCTCACCTGTGACAGGGGGCGCGGGTACTGAAGCTTTCTTT.

This clone has just a few counts. The chain carries TRBV27 and TRBJ2-1; 8 bases match TRBD2. Unmatched junction bases numbered 10, after V lost 3 bases and J lost 9 bases. Germline V gene sequence: CDR1 MNHEY, CDR2 SMNVEV (reference sequence). The CDR3 runs 15 residues. The CDR3 DNA reads TGTGCCAGCAGTTTGGCGCTAGCGGGCTGGGGTGAGCAGTTCTTC. Protein sequence: CASSLALAGWGEQFF.

The rearrangement links TRBV27 to TRBJ2-3, with D perhaps matching TRBD2 (6 bases). Trimming took 2 bases from V and 4 from J, leaving 10 bases between them. The CDR3 totals 14 residues. CDR1 and CDR2 from the germline V gene are MNHEY and SMNVEV (reference sequence). The CDR3 spells CASSLIGSADTQYF. The CDR3 DNA is TGTGCCAGCAGTTTAATCGGGAGTGCAGATACGCAGTATTTT.

The chain joins TRBV6-5 to TRBJ1-6, with a possible D match to TRBD1 (6 bases). The V gene's germline CDR1 is MNHEY and CDR2 SVGAGI. There are 15 residues in the CDR3. V lost 3 bases and J lost 7, with 13 bases in between. The CDR3 spells CASSYGGAGNSPLHF. The CDR3 DNA is TGTGCCAGCAGTTATGGGGGGGCTGGAAATTCACCCCTCCACTTT.

This clone was found a few times. The chain combines TRBV7-9 with TRBJ2-1; possibly TRBD2 for D (6 bases). With 5 bases removed from V and 0 bases from J, the gap between germline ends came to 17 bases. CDR1 and CDR2 from the germline V gene are SEHNR and FQNEAQ (reference sequence). The CDR3 totals 17 residues. The CDR3: CASSPFARGSSYNEQFF. The DNA of the CDR3 is TGTGCCAGCAGCCCATTCGCCCGGGGGAGCTCCTACAATGAGCAGTTCTTC.

This sequence joins TRBV5-1 and TRBJ1-1; possible D gene TRBD1, 5 bases. V was shortened by 4 bases and J by 3 bases, with 16 bases between the two germline ends. Per the germline V gene, CDR1 is SGHRS and CDR2 is YFSETQ. The CDR3 extends over 15 amino acids. The CDR3 DNA reads as TGCGCCAGCAGCCACGCGGGGGTTTTGGACACTGAAGCTTTCTTT. Translation: CASSHAGVLDTEAFF.

The chain is built from TRBV5-1 and TRBJ2-7; 7 nucleotides match TRBD1. Germline CDR1 and CDR2: SGHRS and YFSETQ. This CDR3 has 12 amino acids. The trim removed 4 bases at V and 5 bases at J, leaving 3 bases unmatched. The CDR3 coding sequence is TGCGCCAGCAGCCTGGACAGGCACGAGCAGTACTTC. This encodes CASSLDRHEQYF.

J is TRBJ2-7 and V is TRBV14, with 7 bases aligning to TRBD2. V lost 5 bases to trimming and J lost 2 bases; unmatched junction nucleotides: 9. The CDR3 runs to 15 residues. Germline loops: CDR1 SGHDN, CDR2 FVKESK. CDR3 bases: TGTGCCAGCAGCGACACTAGCGCTGGGGCCTACGAGCAGTACTTC. Its translation: CASSDTSAGAYEQYF.